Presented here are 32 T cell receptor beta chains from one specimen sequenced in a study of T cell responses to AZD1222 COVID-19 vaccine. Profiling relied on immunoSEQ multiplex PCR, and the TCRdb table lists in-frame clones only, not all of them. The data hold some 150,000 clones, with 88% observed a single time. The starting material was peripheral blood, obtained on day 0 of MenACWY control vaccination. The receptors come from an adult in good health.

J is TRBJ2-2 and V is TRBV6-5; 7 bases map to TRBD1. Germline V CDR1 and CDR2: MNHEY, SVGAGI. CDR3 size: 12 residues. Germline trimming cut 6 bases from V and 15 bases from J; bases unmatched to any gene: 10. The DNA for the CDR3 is TGTGCCAGCAGCTCACGACAGGGTTTGGTGTTTTTT. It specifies CASSSRQGLVFF.

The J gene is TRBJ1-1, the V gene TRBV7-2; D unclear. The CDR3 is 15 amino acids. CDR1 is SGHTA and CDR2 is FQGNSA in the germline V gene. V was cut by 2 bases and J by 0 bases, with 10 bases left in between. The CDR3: CASSLLSVMNTEAFF. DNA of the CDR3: TGTGCCAGCAGCTTACTGTCAGTCATGAACACTGAAGCTTTCTTT.

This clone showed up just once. CDR3 sequence: CASSSGTGGRGYTF. Written as DNA, the CDR3 is TGTGCCAGTAGTTCCGGGACAGGGGGCAGGGGCTACACCTTC. The V call is TRBV19, the J call TRBJ1-2, with TRBD1 identical over 12 bases. Germline V CDR1 and CDR2: LNHDA, SQIVND (reference sequence). The CDR3 contains 14 residues. V lost 5 bases, J lost 8 bases, and 6 bases stayed unmatched.

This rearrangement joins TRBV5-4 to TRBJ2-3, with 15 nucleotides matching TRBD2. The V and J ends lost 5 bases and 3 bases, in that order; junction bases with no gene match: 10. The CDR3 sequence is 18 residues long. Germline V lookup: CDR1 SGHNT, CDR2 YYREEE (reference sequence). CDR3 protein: CASSFDTGLAGGTDTQYF. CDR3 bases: TGTGCCAGCAGTTTTGATACGGGACTAGCGGGGGGAACAGATACGCAGTATTTT. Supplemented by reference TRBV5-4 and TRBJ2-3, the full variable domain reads ETGVTQSPTHLIKTRGQQVTLRCSSQSGHNTVSWYQQALGQGPQFIFQYYREEENGRGNFPPRFSGLQFPNYSSELNVNALELDDSALYLCASSFDTGLAGGTDTQYFGPGTRLTVL.

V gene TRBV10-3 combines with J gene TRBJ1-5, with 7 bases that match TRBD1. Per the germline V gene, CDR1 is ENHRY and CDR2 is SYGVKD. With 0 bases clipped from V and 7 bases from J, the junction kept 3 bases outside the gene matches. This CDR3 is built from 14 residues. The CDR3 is CAISESGGAQPQHF. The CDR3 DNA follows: TGTGCCATCAGTGAGTCAGGGGGCGCCCAGCCCCAGCATTTT.

The CDR3 loop reads CASSLIGLSGNTIYF. The CDR3 coding sequence is TGCGCCAGCAGCTTGATCGGACTCTCTGGAAACACCATATATTTT. The rearrangement links TRBV5-1 to TRBJ1-3, with no clear D. Germline V CDR1 and CDR2: SGHRS, YFSETQ. The V end was cut by 1 base, the J end by 0 bases, with 8 bases between. The CDR3 sequence is 15 residues long.

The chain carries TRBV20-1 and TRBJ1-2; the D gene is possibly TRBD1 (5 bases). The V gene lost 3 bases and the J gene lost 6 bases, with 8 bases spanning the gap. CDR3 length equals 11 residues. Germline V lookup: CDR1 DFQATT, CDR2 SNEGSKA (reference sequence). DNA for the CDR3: TGCAGTGCTAGGACAGTTAATGGCTACACCTTC. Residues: CSARTVNGYTF.

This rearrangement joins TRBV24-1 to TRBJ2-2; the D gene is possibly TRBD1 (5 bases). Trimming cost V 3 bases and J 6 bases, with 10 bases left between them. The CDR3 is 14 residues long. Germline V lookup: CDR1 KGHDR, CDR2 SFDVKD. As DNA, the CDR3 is TGTGCCACCAGTGATCCCGGACAACCCGGGGAGCTGTTTTTT. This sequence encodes CATSDPGQPGELFF.

The CDR3 spells CASSTGTGPNYGYTF. The CDR3, as DNA: TGTGCCAGCAGTACGGGGACAGGGCCAAACTATGGCTACACCTTC. The chain is built from TRBV27 and TRBJ1-2; 9 bases agree with TRBD1. V dropped 5 bases and J dropped 2; count of bases not matched to a gene: 6. Germline V gene sequence: CDR1 MNHEY, CDR2 SMNVEV (reference sequence). The CDR3 contains 15 residues.

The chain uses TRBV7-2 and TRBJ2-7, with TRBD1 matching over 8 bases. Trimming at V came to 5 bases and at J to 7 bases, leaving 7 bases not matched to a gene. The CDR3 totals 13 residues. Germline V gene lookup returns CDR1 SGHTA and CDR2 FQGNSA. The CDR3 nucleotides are TGTGCCAGCAGCGCCGACAGGGGTGGAGAGCAGTACTTC. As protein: CASSADRGGEQYF.

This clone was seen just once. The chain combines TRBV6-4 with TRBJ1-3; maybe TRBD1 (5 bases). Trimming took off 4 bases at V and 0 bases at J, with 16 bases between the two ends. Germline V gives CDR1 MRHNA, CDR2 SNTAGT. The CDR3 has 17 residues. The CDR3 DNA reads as TGTGCCAGCAGTGCCTCTCGACAGCGTTGCTCTGGAAACACCATATATTTT. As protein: CASSASRQRCSGNTIYF.

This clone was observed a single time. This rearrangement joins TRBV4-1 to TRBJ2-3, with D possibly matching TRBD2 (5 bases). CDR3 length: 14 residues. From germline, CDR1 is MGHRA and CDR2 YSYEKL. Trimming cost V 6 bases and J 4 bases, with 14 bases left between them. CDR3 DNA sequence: TGCGCCAGCAGTTTAAGGAGCGGCCCAGATACGCAGTATTTT. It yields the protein CASSLRSGPDTQYF.

The CDR3, as DNA: TGTGCCAGCCAGGGGGCGCAGAGCACAGATACGCAGTATTTT. This gives the protein CASQGAQSTDTQYF. This rearrangement joins TRBV11-3 to TRBJ2-3; TRBD1 aligns across 8 bases. Per germline, CDR1 SGHNT and CDR2 YENEEA. This CDR3 is 14 amino acids long. With V trimmed by 8 bases and J by 0 bases, 4 bases remained unmatched. Combining the CDR3 with reference TRBV11-3 and TRBJ2-3 gives the whole variable domain EAGVVQSPRYKIIEKKQPVAFWCNPISGHNTLYWYLQNLGQGPELLIRYENEEAVDDSQLPKDRFSAERLKGVDSTLKIQPAELGDSAVYLCASQGAQSTDTQYFGPGTRLTVL.

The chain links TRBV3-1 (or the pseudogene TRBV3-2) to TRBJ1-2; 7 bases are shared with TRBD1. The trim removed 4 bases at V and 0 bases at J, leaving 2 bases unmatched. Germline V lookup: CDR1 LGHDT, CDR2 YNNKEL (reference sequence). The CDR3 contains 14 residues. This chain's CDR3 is CASSPGQANYGYTF. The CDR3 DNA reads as TGTGCCAGCAGCCCCGGACAGGCTAACTATGGCTACACCTTC.

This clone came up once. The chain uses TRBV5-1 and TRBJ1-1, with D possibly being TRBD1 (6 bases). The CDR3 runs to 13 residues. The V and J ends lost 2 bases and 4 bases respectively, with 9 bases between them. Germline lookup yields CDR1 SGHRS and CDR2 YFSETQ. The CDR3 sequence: CASSLQGSTEAFF. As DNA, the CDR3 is TGCGCCAGCAGCTTACAGGGATCCACTGAAGCTTTCTTT.

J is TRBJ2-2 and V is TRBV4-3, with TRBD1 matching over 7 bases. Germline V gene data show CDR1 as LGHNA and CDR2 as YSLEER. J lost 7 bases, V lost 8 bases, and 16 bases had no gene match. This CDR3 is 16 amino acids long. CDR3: CASRLRDRNVGGELFF. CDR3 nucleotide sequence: TGCGCCAGCCGTCTCCGGGACAGAAATGTGGGCGGGGAGCTGTTTTTT.

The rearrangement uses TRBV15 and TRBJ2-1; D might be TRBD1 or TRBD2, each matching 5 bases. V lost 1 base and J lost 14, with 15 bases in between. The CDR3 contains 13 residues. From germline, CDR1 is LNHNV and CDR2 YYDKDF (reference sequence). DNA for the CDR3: TGTGCCACCAGCAGAGGGGACCCCCGGGTTGAGTTCTTC. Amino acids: CATSRGDPRVEFF.

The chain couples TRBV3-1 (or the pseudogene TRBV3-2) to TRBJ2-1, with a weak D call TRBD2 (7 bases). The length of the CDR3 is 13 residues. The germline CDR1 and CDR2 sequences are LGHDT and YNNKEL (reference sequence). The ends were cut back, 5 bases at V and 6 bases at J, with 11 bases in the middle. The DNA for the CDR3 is TGTGCCAGCAGCAATAGGGGGGGCAATGAGCAGTTCTTC. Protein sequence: CASSNRGGNEQFF.

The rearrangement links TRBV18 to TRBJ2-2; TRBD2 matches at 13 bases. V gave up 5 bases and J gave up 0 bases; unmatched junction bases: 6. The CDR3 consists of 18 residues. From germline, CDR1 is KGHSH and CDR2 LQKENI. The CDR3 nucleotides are TGTGCCAGCTCATCAGGACTAGCGGGGGCTTCGAACACCGGGGAGCTGTTTTTT. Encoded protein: CASSSGLAGASNTGELFF.

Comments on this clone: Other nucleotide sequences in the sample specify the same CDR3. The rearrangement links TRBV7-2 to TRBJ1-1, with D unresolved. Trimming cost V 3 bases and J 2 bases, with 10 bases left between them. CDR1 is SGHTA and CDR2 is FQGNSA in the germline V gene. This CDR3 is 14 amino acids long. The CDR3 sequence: CASSFLRGNTEAFF. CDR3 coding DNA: TGTGCCAGCAGCTTTCTCAGAGGAAACACTGAAGCTTTCTTT.

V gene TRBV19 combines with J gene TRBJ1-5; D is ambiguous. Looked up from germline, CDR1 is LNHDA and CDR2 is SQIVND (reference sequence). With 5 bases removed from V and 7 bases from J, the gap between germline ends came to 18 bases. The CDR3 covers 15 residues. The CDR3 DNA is TGTGCCAGTAGTTCGTTTAGGAGAGGACGACAGCCCCAGCATTTT. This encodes CASSSFRRGRQPQHF.

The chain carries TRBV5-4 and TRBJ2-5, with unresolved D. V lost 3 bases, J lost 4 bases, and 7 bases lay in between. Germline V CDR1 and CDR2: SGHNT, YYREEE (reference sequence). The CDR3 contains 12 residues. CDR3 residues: CASSSGLETQYF. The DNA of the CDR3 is TGTGCCAGCAGCTCTGGGTTAGAGACCCAGTACTTC.

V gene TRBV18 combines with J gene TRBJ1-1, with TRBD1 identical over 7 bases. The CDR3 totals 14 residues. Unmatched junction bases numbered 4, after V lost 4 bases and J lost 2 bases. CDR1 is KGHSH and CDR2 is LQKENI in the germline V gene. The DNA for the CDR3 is TGTGCCAGCTCACTCCGGGACAGAAACACTGAAGCTTTCTTT. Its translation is CASSLRDRNTEAFF.

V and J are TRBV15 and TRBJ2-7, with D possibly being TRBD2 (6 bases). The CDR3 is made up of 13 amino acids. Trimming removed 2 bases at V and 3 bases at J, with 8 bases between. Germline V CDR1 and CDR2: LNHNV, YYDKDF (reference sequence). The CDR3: CATSRTGDYEQYF. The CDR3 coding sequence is TGTGCCACCAGCAGAACGGGGGACTACGAGCAGTACTTC.

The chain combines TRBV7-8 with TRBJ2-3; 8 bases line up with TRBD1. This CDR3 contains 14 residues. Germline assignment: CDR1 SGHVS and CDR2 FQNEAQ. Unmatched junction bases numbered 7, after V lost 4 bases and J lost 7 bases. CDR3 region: CASSSGQGLYTQYF. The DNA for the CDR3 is TGTGCCAGCAGCTCTGGACAGGGCCTTTATACGCAGTATTTT.

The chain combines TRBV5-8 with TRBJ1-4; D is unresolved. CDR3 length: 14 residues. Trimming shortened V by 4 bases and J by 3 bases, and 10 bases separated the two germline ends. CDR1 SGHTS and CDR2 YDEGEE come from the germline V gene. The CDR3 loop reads CASSPGWANEKLFF. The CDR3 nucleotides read TGTGCCAGCAGCCCGGGATGGGCTAATGAAAAACTGTTTTTT.

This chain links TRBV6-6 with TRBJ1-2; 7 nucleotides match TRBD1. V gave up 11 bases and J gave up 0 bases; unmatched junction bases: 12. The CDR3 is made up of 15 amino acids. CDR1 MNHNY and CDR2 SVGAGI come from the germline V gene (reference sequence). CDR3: CAHRDRTGANYGYTF. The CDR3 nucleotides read TGTGCCCATCGGGACAGAACTGGAGCTAACTATGGCTACACCTTC.

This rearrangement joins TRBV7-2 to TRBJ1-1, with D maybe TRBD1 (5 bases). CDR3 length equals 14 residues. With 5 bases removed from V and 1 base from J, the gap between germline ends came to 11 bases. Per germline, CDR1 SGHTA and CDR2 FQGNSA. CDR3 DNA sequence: TGTGCCAGCAGCGCGGGACTTAGGAACACTGAAGCTTTCTTT. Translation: CASSAGLRNTEAFF.

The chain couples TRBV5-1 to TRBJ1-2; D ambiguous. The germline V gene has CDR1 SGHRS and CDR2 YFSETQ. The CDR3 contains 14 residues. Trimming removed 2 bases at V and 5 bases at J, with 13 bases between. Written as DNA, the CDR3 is TGCGCCAGCAGCTTAGGATTAGACTTATATGGCTACACCTTC. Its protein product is CASSLGLDLYGYTF.

The CDR3 spells CASKTKEREGLGTDTQYF. Written as DNA, the CDR3 is TGTGCCAGCAAAACCAAGGAGCGGGAGGGCCTAGGCACAGATACGCAGTATTTT. The chain joins TRBV7-8 to TRBJ2-3; 10 bases are shared with TRBD2. In germline, CDR1 is SGHVS, CDR2 FQNEAQ. This CDR3 is 18 amino acids long. J lost 1 base, V lost 7 bases, and 14 bases had no gene match. The full variable domain, its missing parts supplied by reference TRBV7-8 and TRBJ2-3, is GAGVSQSPRYKVAKRGQDVALRCDPISGHVSLFWYQQALGQGPEFLTYFQNEAQLDKSGLPSDRFFAERPEGSVSTLKIQRTQQEDSAVYLCASKTKEREGLGTDTQYFGPGTRLTVL.

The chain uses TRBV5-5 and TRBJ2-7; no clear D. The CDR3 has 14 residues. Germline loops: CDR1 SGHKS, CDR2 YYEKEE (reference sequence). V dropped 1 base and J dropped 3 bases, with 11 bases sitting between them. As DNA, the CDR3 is TGTGCCAGCAGCTTGCTGGGCAGGTTCTACGAGCAGTACTTC. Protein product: CASSLLGRFYEQYF.

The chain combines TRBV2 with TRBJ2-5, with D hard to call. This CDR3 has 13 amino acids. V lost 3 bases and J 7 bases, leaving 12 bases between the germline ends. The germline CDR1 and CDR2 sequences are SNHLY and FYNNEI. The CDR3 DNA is TGTGCCAGCAGTGAGGTCCCAACGGGGACCCAGTACTTC. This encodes CASSEVPTGTQYF.